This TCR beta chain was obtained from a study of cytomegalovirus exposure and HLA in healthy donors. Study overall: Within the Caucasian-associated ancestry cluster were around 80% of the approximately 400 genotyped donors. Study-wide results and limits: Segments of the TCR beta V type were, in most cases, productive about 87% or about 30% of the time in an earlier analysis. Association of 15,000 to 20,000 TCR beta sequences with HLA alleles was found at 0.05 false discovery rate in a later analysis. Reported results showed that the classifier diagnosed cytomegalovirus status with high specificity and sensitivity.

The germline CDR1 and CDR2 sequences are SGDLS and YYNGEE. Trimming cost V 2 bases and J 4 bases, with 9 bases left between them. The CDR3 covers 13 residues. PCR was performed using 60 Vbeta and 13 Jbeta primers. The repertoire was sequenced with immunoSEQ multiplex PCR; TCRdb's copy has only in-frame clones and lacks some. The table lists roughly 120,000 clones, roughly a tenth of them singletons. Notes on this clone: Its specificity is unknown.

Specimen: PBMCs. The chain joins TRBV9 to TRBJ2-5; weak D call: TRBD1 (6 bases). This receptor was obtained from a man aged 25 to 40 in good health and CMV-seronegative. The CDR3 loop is CASSVTGRETQYF. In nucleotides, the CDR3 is TGTGCCAGCAGCGTCACAGGGCGAGAGACCCAGTACTTC.